This T cell receptor (beta chain) appears in the sequencing data of a study of post-analysis software for immune sequencing data. The study's findings and limits: In patients, TRBV5-6, TRBV5-1 and TRBV20-1 belonged to 4 or 5 TRBV segments found more frequently than in controls.

The V gene's germline CDR1 is MNHEY and CDR2 SMNVEV (reference sequence). This CDR3 is 16 amino acids long. The junction had 12 bases not matched to a gene; V was cut back by 5 bases and J by 6 bases. Of note for this clonotype: Its antigen remains unidentified.

TCR beta cDNA libraries included unique molecular identifiers. TCRdb re-called the PCR reads with MiXCR, one entry per CDR3 protein. The sample gives roughly 600,000 distinct CDR3 sequences, about 44% of which show up once; under 2% is in the top ten. This sequence was found in a girl between 5 and 17 years old with multiple sclerosis. Input material: blood. The chain joins TRBV27 to TRBJ2-7; 11 bases line up with TRBD2. The CDR3 nucleotides read TGTGCCAGCAGTAGGGGGACTAGCGGACCGTTTTTCGAGCAGTACTTC. Amino acids: CASSRGTSGPFFEQYF.